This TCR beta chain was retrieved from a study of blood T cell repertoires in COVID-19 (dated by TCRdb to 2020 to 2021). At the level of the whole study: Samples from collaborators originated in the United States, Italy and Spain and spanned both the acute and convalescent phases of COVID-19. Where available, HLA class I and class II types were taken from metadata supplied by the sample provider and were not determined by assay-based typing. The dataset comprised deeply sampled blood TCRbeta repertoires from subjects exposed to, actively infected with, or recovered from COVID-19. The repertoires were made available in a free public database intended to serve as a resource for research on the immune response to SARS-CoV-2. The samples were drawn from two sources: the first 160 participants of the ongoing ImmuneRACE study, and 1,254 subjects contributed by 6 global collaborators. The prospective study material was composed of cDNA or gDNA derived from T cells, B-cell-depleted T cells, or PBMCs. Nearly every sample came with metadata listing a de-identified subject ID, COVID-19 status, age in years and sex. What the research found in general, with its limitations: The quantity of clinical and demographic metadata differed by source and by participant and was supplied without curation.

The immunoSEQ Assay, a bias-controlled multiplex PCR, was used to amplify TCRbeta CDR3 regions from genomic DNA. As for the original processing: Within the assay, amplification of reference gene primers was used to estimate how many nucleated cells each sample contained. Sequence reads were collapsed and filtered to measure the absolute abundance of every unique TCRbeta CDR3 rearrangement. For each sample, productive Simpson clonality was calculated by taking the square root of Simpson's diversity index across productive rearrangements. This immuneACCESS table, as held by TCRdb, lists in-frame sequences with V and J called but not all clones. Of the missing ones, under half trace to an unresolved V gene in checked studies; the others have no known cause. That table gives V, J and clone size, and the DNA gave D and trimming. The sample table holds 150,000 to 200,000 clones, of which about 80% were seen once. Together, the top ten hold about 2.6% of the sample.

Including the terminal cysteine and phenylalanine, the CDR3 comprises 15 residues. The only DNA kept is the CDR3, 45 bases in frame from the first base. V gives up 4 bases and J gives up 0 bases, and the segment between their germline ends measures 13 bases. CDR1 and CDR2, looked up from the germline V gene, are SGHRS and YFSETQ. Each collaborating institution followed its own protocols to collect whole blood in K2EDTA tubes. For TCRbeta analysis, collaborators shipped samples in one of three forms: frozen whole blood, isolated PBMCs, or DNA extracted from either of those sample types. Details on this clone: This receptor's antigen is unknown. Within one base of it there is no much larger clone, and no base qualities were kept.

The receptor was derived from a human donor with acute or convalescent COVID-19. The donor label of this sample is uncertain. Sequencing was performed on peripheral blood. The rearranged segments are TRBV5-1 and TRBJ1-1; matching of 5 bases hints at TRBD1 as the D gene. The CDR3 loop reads CASSGQEGMNTEAFF. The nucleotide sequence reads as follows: TGCGCCAGCAGCGGCCAGGAGGGGATGAACACTGAAGCTTTCTTT.